This TCR beta chain was captured in a study of shared clonotypes between healthy human individuals. About the study: Samples came from two female and three male donors aged 18 to 49.

General observations from the study: Larger richness was generally estimated for naive than memory subsets. Of the naive CD4 clonotypes, around 5.2% were shared across a few donors.

Regarding this clone: Its target is unknown.

Original methodology: Filtering was not the same, since immunoSEQ gave junction-only sequences without quality scores. Only in-frame clones appear in the TCRdb table, and some are missing; sequencing was by immunoSEQ multiplex PCR. V, J and clone size were drawn from that table, and D and trimming were deduced from the DNA. The data hold millions of clones, with around 90% observed a single time. V trimming: 3 bases; J trimming: 2 bases; junction bases outside the gene matches: 2. The CDR3 contains 16 residues. Germline CDR1 and CDR2: SGHRS and YFSETQ. V and J are TRBV5-1 and TRBJ2-2; TRBD1 matches 12 bases. The sample was naive CD4+ T cells sorted from blood. Stated subset: CD45RA+ positively selected. The receptor's source is a man between 18 and 29 years old in good health. CDR3 sequence: CASSWDRGLNTGELFF. DNA of the CDR3: TGCGCCAGCAGCTGGGACAGGGGGCTTAACACCGGGGAGCTGTTTTTT.